The rows below give T cell receptor beta chains drawn from one sample of a study of regulatory T cells in long-lasting Graves disease. TCRdb recomputed calls from the multiplex PCR reads with MiXCR, one row per CDR3 protein. The sample yields 450,000 to 600,000 distinct CDR3 sequences, approximately 13% seen once. The same sample was also used in a study of T cells in Graves' hyperthyroidism and ophthalmopathy.

Sequencing used peripheral blood mononuclear cells (PBMCs), obtained at new diagnosis, from a patient treated with antithyroid drugs. These receptors were collected from a man between 25 and 39 years old with Graves disease. The CDR3 runs from the conserved cysteine through the conserved F or W. Each record gives: V gene, D gene, J gene, clone size, CDR3 protein, CDR3 DNA. D genes are given only for firm matches. Not all rows give a size; the values are once, few, many and, for expanded clones, a class.

>TRBV6-2/TRBV6-3|NA|TRBJ2-7|NA
CASSTGTAKGEQYF
TGTGCCAGCAGCACCGGGACCGCCAAGGGCGAGCAGTACTTC
>TRBV18|TRBD2|TRBJ2-1|NA
CASSAAGTTNNEQFF
TGTGCCAGCTCAGCTGCCGGGACTACCAACAATGAGCAGTTCTTC
>TRBV20-1|NA|TRBJ2-3|few
CSARGSRWGTDTQYF
TGCAGTGCTAGAGGATCTAGGTGGGGCACAGATACGCAGTATTTT
>TRBV2|NA|TRBJ2-2|many
CASSPGEYTGELFF
TGTGCCAGCAGCCCGGGAGAGTATACCGGGGAGCTGTTTTTT
>TRBV19|NA|TRBJ2-7|NA
CASGEEFPGEQYF
TGTGCCAGTGGAGAAGAGTTCCCCGGGGAGCAGTACTTC
>TRBV29-1|NA|TRBJ2-1|many
CSVESGNEQFF
TGCAGCGTTGAAAGTGGCAATGAGCAGTTCTTC
>TRBV20-1|TRBD2|TRBJ2-1|many
CSAGGLAGDPYNEQFF
TGCAGTGCGGGGGGACTAGCGGGAGACCCTTACAATGAGCAGTTCTTC
>TRBV18|NA|TRBJ2-7|many
CASSPDGQGRYEQYF
TGTGCCAGCTCACCGGACGGGCAGGGTAGATACGAGCAGTACTTC
>TRBV20-1|TRBD2|TRBJ2-7|many
CSAREPTSVYEQYF
TGCAGTGCTAGAGAGCCCACTAGCGTGTACGAGCAGTACTTC
>TRBV12-3/TRBV12-4|TRBD1|TRBJ2-1|NA
CAGRATGTGSTEQFF
TGTGCCGGGAGGGCGACGGGGACAGGGAGCACTGAGCAGTTCTTC
>TRBV10-3|TRBD2|TRBJ2-5|many
CAISESGTSEETQYF
TGTGCCATCAGTGAGTCAGGGACTAGCGAAGAGACCCAGTACTTC
>TRBV29-1|NA|TRBJ1-1|many
CSFGGDTEAFF
TGCAGCTTTGGGGGGGACACTGAAGCTTTCTTT
>TRBV19|TRBD1|TRBJ1-4|few
CASSPRTGVTNEKLFF
TGTGCCAGTAGTCCTCGGACAGGGGTTACTAATGAAAAACTGTTTTTT
>TRBV27|NA|TRBJ1-6|few
CASSLSGQGSSPLHF
TGTGCCAGCAGTTTATCTGGGCAGGGGAGTTCACCCCTCCACTTT
>TRBV5-5|NA|TRBJ2-1|many
CASSQYAPRETLYNEQFF
TGTGCCAGCAGCCAGTACGCCCCACGGGAGACCCTATACAATGAGCAGTTCTTC
>TRBV27|TRBD1|TRBJ2-1|many
CASTDRGSSYNEQFF
TGTGCCAGCACCGACAGGGGCAGCTCCTACAATGAGCAGTTCTTC
>TRBV2|TRBD2|TRBJ2-7|many
CASLLREVTYEQYF
TGTGCCAGCTTGTTGCGGGAGGTTACCTACGAGCAGTACTTC
>TRBV5-5|NA|TRBJ2-5|NA
CASSLGNQGETQYF
TGTGCCAGCAGCTTAGGGAACCAGGGGGAGACCCAGTACTTC
>TRBV19|NA|TRBJ2-7|many
CASSNERSSYEQYF
TGTGCCAGTAGCAACGAAAGATCCTCCTACGAGCAGTACTTC
>TRBV7-9|NA|TRBJ2-5|NA
CASTPGQQETQYF
TGTGCCAGCACCCCCGGGCAGCAAGAGACCCAGTACTTC
>TRBV29-1|NA|TRBJ1-2|NA
CSVDRGGMGGSGYTF
TGCAGCGTTGACAGAGGGGGAATGGGGGGATCTGGCTACACCTTC
>TRBV6-2/TRBV6-3|TRBD1|TRBJ1-2|many
CASSEVGQGAEGYTF
TGTGCCAGCAGTGAAGTGGGACAGGGGGCGGAGGGCTACACCTTC
>TRBV6-1|NA|TRBJ1-3|few
CASSERGRAGNTIYF
TGTGCCAGCAGTGAAAGGGGCAGGGCTGGAAACACCATATATTTT
>TRBV15|NA|TRBJ2-3|many
CATSRDHRGSTDTQYF
TGTGCCACCAGCAGAGATCATAGGGGAAGCACAGATACGCAGTATTTT
>TRBV7-8|NA|TRBJ2-5|many
CASSSPMAGKETQYF
TGTGCCAGCAGCTCGCCCATGGCGGGAAAAGAGACCCAGTACTTC
>TRBV2|NA|TRBJ1-2|many
CASEGPTGYGYTF
TGTGCCAGTGAAGGCCCGACTGGCTATGGCTACACCTTC
>TRBV9|TRBD2|TRBJ2-3|many
CASTLTSGITDTQYF
TGTGCCAGCACCCTGACTAGCGGAATCACAGATACGCAGTATTTT
>TRBV7-9|TRBD1|TRBJ1-2|NA
CASSSSDRADGYTF
TGTGCCAGCAGCTCCTCGGACAGGGCTGATGGCTACACCTTC
>TRBV5-1|TRBD1|TRBJ2-7|many
CASSYQTGPYEQYF
TGCGCCAGCAGCTACCAGACAGGGCCCTACGAGCAGTACTTC
>TRBV3-1|NA|TRBJ2-1|many
CASSHGGLTSEQFF
TGTGCCAGCAGTCACGGTGGTTTGACGTCTGAGCAGTTCTTC
>TRBV19|NA|TRBJ1-1|many
CASTRPFGGPEAFF
TGTGCCAGTACCCGCCCCTTCGGAGGCCCTGAAGCTTTCTTT
>TRBV7-9|NA|TRBJ1-1|NA
CASSPIQGNTEAFF
TGTGCCAGCAGCCCGATACAGGGGAACACTGAAGCTTTCTTT
>TRBV9|NA|TRBJ2-3|NA
CASSVEARRSDTQYF
TGTGCCAGCAGCGTAGAGGCTAGAAGATCAGATACGCAGTATTTT
>TRBV7-8|TRBD1|TRBJ1-3|few
CASSPGQGASSGNTIYF
TGTGCCAGCAGCCCGGGACAGGGGGCTAGTTCTGGAAACACCATATATTTT
>TRBV19|TRBD1|TRBJ1-1|many
CASTKGDRGPGDTEAFF
TGTGCCAGTACTAAGGGCGACAGGGGCCCCGGGGACACTGAAGCTTTCTTT
>TRBV12-3/TRBV12-4|NA|TRBJ1-2|NA
CASSLGGGGQNYGYTF
TGTGCCAGCAGCCTTGGGGGTGGCGGACAGAACTATGGCTACACCTTC
>TRBV27|TRBD1|TRBJ1-5|many
CASSTGGRPQHF
TGTGCCAGCTCTACAGGGGGTCGGCCCCAGCATTTT
>TRBV7-6|NA|TRBJ2-1|many
CASSLETENEQFF
TGTGCCAGCAGCTTGGAAACAGAGAATGAGCAGTTCTTC
>TRBV7-3|NA|TRBJ2-1|many
CASSLGLALEQFF
TGTGCCAGCAGCTTGGGGCTAGCTCTCGAGCAGTTCTTC
>TRBV29-1|NA|TRBJ2-7|few
CSVPRELPPYEQYF
TGCAGCGTCCCCAGGGAACTACCACCCTACGAGCAGTACTTC
>TRBV10-2|TRBD1|TRBJ2-2|many
CASSDGDRNTGELFF
TGCGCCAGCAGTGACGGGGACAGGAACACCGGGGAGCTGTTTTTT
>TRBV12-3/TRBV12-4|NA|TRBJ2-1|many
CASKQGHNEQFF
TGTGCCAGCAAACAGGGCCACAATGAGCAGTTCTTC
>TRBV10-3|TRBD1|TRBJ2-3|NA
CATHEDRGYDATQYF
TGTGCCACCCATGAGGACAGGGGGTACGATGCAACGCAGTATTTT
>TRBV12-3/TRBV12-4|NA|TRBJ2-6|many
CASSRRGSGANVLTF
TGTGCCAGCAGCCGTCGCGGCTCTGGGGCCAACGTCCTGACTTTC
>TRBV18|TRBD1|TRBJ1-2|NA
CASSTGTGRSNYGYTF
TGTGCCAGCTCAACCGGGACAGGGAGATCTAACTATGGCTACACCTTC
>TRBV29-1|NA|TRBJ1-2|many
CSVDDFGYGYTF
TGCAGCGTTGACGATTTTGGCTATGGCTACACCTTC
>TRBV12-3/TRBV12-4|NA|TRBJ1-2|many
CASSLSGFYGYTF
TGTGCCAGCAGTTTATCGGGATTCTATGGCTACACCTTC
>TRBV19|NA|TRBJ1-1|many
CASSRQVNTEAFF
TGTGCCAGCAGTCGACAAGTGAACACTGAAGCTTTCTTT
>TRBV2|NA|TRBJ2-7|many
CASTRLRYEQYF
TGTGCCAGCACGCGACTTCGCTACGAGCAGTACTTC
>TRBV5-4|TRBD2|TRBJ2-2|NA
CASSSPGSAGGTGELFF
TGTGCCAGCAGCAGCCCCGGGTCTGCGGGAGGGACCGGGGAGCTGTTTTTT
>TRBV27|NA|TRBJ1-2|few
CASRPHNDYGYTF
TGTGCCAGCAGACCCCACAATGACTATGGCTACACCTTC
>TRBV29-1|NA|TRBJ1-2|many
CTSQAESYGYTF
TGCACCTCTCAGGCGGAGAGCTATGGCTACACCTTC